The 25 T cell receptor beta chains reported below all come from one sample, sequenced in a study of cytomegalovirus exposure and HLA in healthy donors. Repertoires were generated with immunoSEQ multiplex PCR, while TCRdb's copy carries only in-frame clones and drops some. The table includes some 170,000 clones, roughly 91% detected once. Sequencing was performed on PBMCs. The origin of the receptors is a woman aged 18-29 years in good health and CMV-seropositive.

This clone turned up a few times. The rearrangement links TRBV6-4 to TRBJ2-2; D unresolved. Trimming pared 3 bases from V and 6 bases from J, leaving 8 bases between. Germline CDR1 reads MRHNA; CDR2 reads SNTAGT. The CDR3 loop spans 13 amino acids. This CDR3 is CASSENSPGELFF. The DNA for the CDR3 is TGTGCCAGCAGTGAAAACTCCCCCGGGGAGCTGTTTTTT.

The chain joins TRBV7-2 to TRBJ2-7; TRBD1 matches at 7 bases. Losses at the gene ends were 1 base for V and 7 bases for J; bases not matched to a gene: 7. This CDR3 comprises 14 residues. CDR1 is SGHTA, CDR2 FQGNSA, per germline. The CDR3 sequence is CASSLDRGTKEQYF. In DNA form, the CDR3 reads TGTGCCAGCAGCTTAGACAGGGGAACAAAAGAGCAGTACTTC.

The V call is TRBV5-6, the J call TRBJ2-1; TRBD2 might be the D (6 bases). This CDR3 contains 15 residues. Trimming shortened V by 0 bases and J by 2 bases, and 9 bases separated the two germline ends. Germline lookup yields CDR1 SGHDT and CDR2 YYEEEE. The CDR3 DNA is TGTGCCAGCAGCTTGGGTCGGGGGACCTACAATGAGCAGTTCTTC. This translates into CASSLGRGTYNEQFF. The full variable domain, with the rest looked up from reference TRBV5-6 and TRBJ2-1, is DAGVTQSPTHLIKTRGQQVTLRCSPKSGHDTVSWYQQALGQGPQFIFQYYEEEERQRGNFPDRFSGHQFPNYSSELNVNALLLGDSALYLCASSLGRGTYNEQFFGPGTRLTVL.

The chain employs TRBV30 and TRBJ2-1; tentative D call: TRBD2 (6 bases). CDR1 and CDR2 from the germline V gene are GTSNPN and SVGIG (reference sequence). The CDR3 has 14 residues. Trimming left V 1 base short and J 7 bases short, with 14 bases between. The CDR3 spells CAWSEGGPGNEQFF. The CDR3 coding sequence is TGTGCCTGGAGTGAAGGAGGGCCGGGTAATGAGCAGTTCTTC.

The chain carries TRBV10-3 and TRBJ1-1; D not resolved. V shed 0 bases and J shed 6 bases, with 14 bases lying between them. The CDR3 runs 15 residues. Germline CDR1 is ENHRY and CDR2 is SYGVKD. Here the CDR3 DNA reads TGTGCCATCAGTGAGTCAGGAGGGAGTCGGGCTGAAGCTTTCTTT. Residues: CAISESGGSRAEAFF.

Note on this clone: Other DNA sequences in this specimen translate into the identical CDR3. The gene calls are TRBV7-9 and TRBJ2-7; no clear D. The V gene's germline CDR1 is SEHNR and CDR2 FQNEAQ (reference sequence). CDR3 size: 11 residues. V lost 5 bases and J lost 3, with 5 bases in between. CDR3 amino acids: CASSHSYEQYF. CDR3 DNA: TGTGCCAGCAGCCATAGCTACGAGCAGTACTTC.

This chain uses TRBV7-2 with TRBJ2-3; D is perhaps TRBD2 (6 bases). Germline lookup yields CDR1 SGHTA and CDR2 FQGNSA. With 2 bases removed from V and 6 bases from J, the gap between germline ends came to 21 bases. There are 17 residues in the CDR3. CDR3 nucleotide sequence: TGTGCCAGCAGCTTACGGGTGCGGGAAGAGTATGCGGATACGCAGTATTTT. Translating gives CASSLRVREEYADTQYF.

V usage is TRBV4-3 and J usage is TRBJ2-1; no firm D call. CDR3 size: 14 residues. The germline V gene has CDR1 LGHNA and CDR2 YSLEER. V shed 0 bases and J shed 6 bases, with 9 bases lying between them. CDR3 residues: CASSQERSINEQFF. CDR3 sequence (DNA): TGCGCCAGCAGCCAAGAACGGAGTATCAATGAGCAGTTCTTC.

The chain uses TRBV6-5 and TRBJ2-3; tentatively, D is TRBD2 (6 bases). This CDR3 region has 15 residues. Trimming removed 0 bases from V and 6 bases from J, with 13 bases in between. In germline, CDR1 is MNHEY, CDR2 SVGAGI. CDR3: CASSYSGGAGDTQYF. CDR3 nucleotides: TGTGCCAGCAGTTACTCTGGCGGGGCTGGGGATACGCAGTATTTT.

The chain carries TRBV21-1 and TRBJ2-5; TRBD1 reflects the table's D call only, with no check against the DNA. TRBV21-1 is annotated as a pseudogene. The CDR3 consists of 17 residues. CDR3 in amino acids: CASSKGKQNTGKETQYF. The CDR3 DNA sequence: TGTGCCAGCAGCAAAGGGAAACAGAACACAGGGAAAGAGACCCAGTACTTC.

The V call is TRBV7-3, the J call TRBJ2-5, with a weak D call TRBD1 (6 bases). Trimming cost V 3 bases and J 5 bases, with 10 bases left between them. Germline V gives CDR1 SGHTA, CDR2 FQGTGA. CDR3 size: 13 residues. DNA for the CDR3: TGTGCCAGCAGCTTTCACCAGGGGGAGACCCAGTACTTC. Residues: CASSFHQGETQYF.

This rearrangement joins TRBV29-1 to TRBJ2-7; 8 positions agree with TRBD1. From germline, CDR1 is SQVTM and CDR2 ANQGSEA. V shed 4 bases and J 6 bases; nucleotides not matched to a gene: 5. This CDR3 is built from 12 residues. The CDR3 nucleotides are TGCAGCGTTGGGACAGGGCTTTCCGAGCAGTACTTC. Residues: CSVGTGLSEQYF.

V usage is TRBV7-2 and J usage is TRBJ2-5; D remains ambiguous. The CDR3 sequence is 13 residues long. Trimming took off 4 bases at V and 4 bases at J, with 10 bases between the two ends. CDR1 SGHTA and CDR2 FQGNSA come from the germline V gene. The CDR3 is CASSSTYSETQYF. Here the CDR3 DNA reads TGTGCCAGCAGCTCAACTTACTCAGAGACCCAGTACTTC.

The genes are TRBV27 and TRBJ2-2; 7 nucleotides agree with TRBD1. J was trimmed by 4 bases and V by 7 bases; bases with no gene match: 12. The CDR3 length is 16 residues. From germline, CDR1 is MNHEY and CDR2 SMNVEV (reference sequence). The CDR3 nucleotides read TGTGCCAGCACCGTGAGAGGGGGCGCCGGCACCGGGGAGCTGTTTTTT. This translates into CASTVRGGAGTGELFF.

This chain links TRBV4-1 with TRBJ1-2; 9 positions agree with TRBD1. The CDR3 runs 15 residues. CDR1 MGHRA and CDR2 YSYEKL come from the germline V gene. With 3 bases clipped from V and 2 bases from J, the junction kept 4 bases outside the gene matches. The CDR3 sequence is CASSQEGQGNYGYTF. CDR3 nucleotides: TGCGCCAGCAGCCAGGAGGGACAGGGAAACTATGGCTACACCTTC.

This chain connects TRBV5-1 to TRBJ1-1; maybe TRBD1 (6 bases). Germline V CDR1 and CDR2: SGHRS, YFSETQ. V shed 6 bases and J shed 0 bases, with 12 bases lying between them. This CDR3 is 14 amino acids long. In DNA, the CDR3 is TGCGCCAGCACCCCCAGGGGCATGAACACTGAAGCTTTCTTT. Amino acids: CASTPRGMNTEAFF.

The chain is built from TRBV11-3 and TRBJ2-1; D is ambiguous. This CDR3 comprises 12 residues. V lost 5 bases and J 4 bases, leaving 6 bases between the germline ends. Per the germline V gene, CDR1 is SGHNT and CDR2 is YENEEA. This CDR3 reads CASSPRYNEQFF. CDR3 nucleotides: TGTGCCAGCAGCCCCCGGTACAATGAGCAGTTCTTC.

V gene TRBV21-1 combines with J gene TRBJ2-7; the table's D call of TRBD2 was not tested on the DNA. TRBV21-1 is reported as a pseudogene. This CDR3 contains 16 residues. CDR3 sequence (DNA): TGTGCCAGCAGCAAAGCTGGTAGCGGGGGGACCTACGAGCAGTACTTC. Its translation: CASSKAGSGGTYEQYF.

This rearrangement joins TRBV13 to TRBJ2-1; the match to TRBD2 covers 7 bases. CDR3 length: 15 amino acids. CDR1 is PRHDT, CDR2 FYEKMQ, per germline (reference sequence). Trimming took 2 bases from V and 7 from J; bases not matched to a gene: 8. CDR3 loop: CASSLSRGGRNEQFF. The CDR3 DNA reads TGTGCCAGCAGCTTAAGTCGGGGAGGGAGGAATGAGCAGTTCTTC.

V gene TRBV6-1 combines with J gene TRBJ1-5; 7 bases fit TRBD1. The CDR3 runs 15 residues. Germline V gene sequence: CDR1 MNHNS, CDR2 SASEGT. V was clipped by 5 bases and J by 5 bases; unmatched bases: 9. CDR3 residues: CASSRDRVYDQPQHF. Here the CDR3 DNA reads TGTGCCAGCAGTCGCGACAGGGTGTACGATCAGCCCCAGCATTTT.

The chain carries TRBV6-1 and TRBJ1-2, with no clear D. Germline V gene data show CDR1 as MNHNS and CDR2 as SASEGT. The CDR3 runs 14 residues. V was shortened by 6 bases and J by 2 bases, with 13 bases between the two germline ends. DNA for the CDR3: TGTGCCAGCAGCCAATCCCAGACAAACTATGGCTACACCTTC. It translates to CASSQSQTNYGYTF.

The chain is built from TRBV4-3 and TRBJ1-5, with 7 bases identical to TRBD1. J lost 7 bases, V lost 3 bases, and 3 bases had no gene match. Per the germline V gene, CDR1 is LGHNA and CDR2 is YSLEER. This CDR3 spans 13 amino acids. CDR3 residues: CASSQQTGQPQHF. The CDR3, as DNA: TGCGCCAGCAGCCAGCAGACAGGGCAGCCCCAGCATTTT.

The V call is TRBV28, the J call TRBJ1-1; D ambiguous. The CDR3 has 12 residues. Germline CDR1 MDHEN, CDR2 SYDVKM. Trimming left V 3 bases short and J 6 bases short, with 8 bases between. CDR3 DNA sequence: TGTGCCAGCAGTTTCAGGTTCGCTGAAGCTTTCTTT. Its translation is CASSFRFAEAFF.

The chain recombines TRBV28 with TRBJ2-4, with a weak D call TRBD1 (6 bases). V was cut by 3 bases and J by 9 bases, with 12 bases left in between. The CDR3 has 13 amino acids. Germline CDR1 and CDR2: MDHEN and SYDVKM. CDR3 coding DNA: TGTGCCAGCAGTTTTTCGCAGGGGAGCATTCAGTACTTC. Its protein is CASSFSQGSIQYF. The complete variable domain, with remaining parts taken from reference TRBV28 and TRBJ2-4, reads DVKVTQSSRYLVKRTGEKVFLECVQDMDHENMFWYRQDPGLGLRLIYFSYDVKMKEKGDIPEGYSVSREKKERFSLILESASTNQTSMYLCASSFSQGSIQYFGAGTRLSVL.

The V and J genes are TRBV20-1 and TRBJ1-1; the D is unclear. Germline V gives CDR1 DFQATT, CDR2 SNEGSKA (reference sequence). With 4 bases removed from V and 3 bases from J, the gap between germline ends came to 6 bases. The CDR3 is 11 residues long. In DNA, the CDR3 is TGCAGTGCTAACGGGGACACTGAAGCTTTCTTT. Protein sequence: CSANGDTEAFF.